Sequencing of this T cell receptor beta chain was carried out in a study of CD8 T cells in ankylosing spondylitis. The CDR3 length is 16 residues. Trimming removed 0 bases at V and 1 base at J, with 11 bases between. CDR1 is SGHRS and CDR2 is YFSETQ in the germline V gene. Many counts were recorded for this clonotype. Library preparation for TCR beta used quantitative 5'-RACE with molecular barcodes. Each CDR3 protein gets one entry after TCRdb re-called the 5' RACE reads with MiXCR. The data show about 230,000 distinct CDR3 sequences, 7% to 10% seen once. The V call is TRBV5-1, the J call TRBJ1-3; D is unclear. The clonotype originates from a female donor with ankylosing spondylitis or in good health (not recorded which). Sequenced material: blood, either unsorted or a sorted T cell fraction (not recorded which). The CDR3 DNA sequence: TGCGCCAGCAGCTTGGCGGGCCTGGAATCTGGAAACACCATATATTTT. This encodes CASSLAGLESGNTIYF.